This TCR beta chain was captured by sequencing in a study of beta chain features in type 1 diabetes. Of the isolated RNA, all was reverse transcribed, and so the sequenced material was expressed TCRB transcripts. This table comes from immunoSEQ multiplex PCR, and its TCRdb copy is limited to in-frame clones, with some not included. The sample holds more than 300,000 clones, around 12% seen once. Germline V gives CDR1 SGHNT, CDR2 YYREEE (reference sequence). CDR3 size: 13 residues. Trimming removed 9 bases from V and 8 bases from J; junction bases left unmatched: 8. This sequence joins TRBV5-4 and TRBJ2-1; 10 bases align to TRBD2. The sequenced sample was naive CD4+ T cells from blood. This sequence was found in a man between 18 and 35 years old in good health. The CDR3: CATLPGTSDEQFF. The CDR3 bases are TGTGCCACCCTCCCCGGGACTAGCGATGAGCAGTTCTTC.